This T cell receptor (beta chain) came from a study of T cell responses to AZD1222 COVID-19 vaccine. Points from the study as a whole: In the spike-specific TCR repertoire, nearly half reportedly target unmutated variant regions. Baseline testing showed seropositivity in only a handful of AZD1222 recipients. Donors were largely white British and mainly female; clonal diversity was possibly underestimated. Repertoire collection took place solely once the T cell response had peaked.

Assay: immunoSEQ multiplex PCR; the TCRdb copy retains only in-frame clones and omits some. The sample has about 140,000 clones; 80% to 95% are singletons. Of note for this clone: Its antigen is unknown. This sample also contains other DNA sequences that code for the same CDR3.

The sequencing here drew on peripheral blood, taken 28 days after the second AZD1222 dose. This receptor was taken from an adult who received the AZD1222 COVID-19 vaccine.

The CDR3 sequence: CASSSSSYNEQFF. The CDR3 DNA is TGTGCCAGCAGTAGTAGCTCCTACAATGAGCAGTTCTTC. This chain links TRBV27 with TRBJ2-1; no definite D call. V lost 5 bases to trimming and J lost 0 bases, with 5 bases between them. This CDR3 comprises 13 residues. The germline V gene has CDR1 MNHEY and CDR2 SMNVEV (reference sequence).